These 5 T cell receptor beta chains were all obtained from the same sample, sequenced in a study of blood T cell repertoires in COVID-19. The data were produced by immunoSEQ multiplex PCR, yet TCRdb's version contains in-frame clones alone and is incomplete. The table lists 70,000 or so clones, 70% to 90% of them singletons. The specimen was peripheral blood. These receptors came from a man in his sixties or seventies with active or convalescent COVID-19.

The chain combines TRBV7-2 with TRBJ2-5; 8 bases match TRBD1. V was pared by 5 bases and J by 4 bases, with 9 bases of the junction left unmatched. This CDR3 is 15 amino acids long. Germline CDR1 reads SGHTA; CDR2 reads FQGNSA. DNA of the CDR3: TGTGCCAGCAGCCCCCAGGACAGGGCAGGAGAGACCCAGTACTTC. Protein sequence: CASSPQDRAGETQYF.

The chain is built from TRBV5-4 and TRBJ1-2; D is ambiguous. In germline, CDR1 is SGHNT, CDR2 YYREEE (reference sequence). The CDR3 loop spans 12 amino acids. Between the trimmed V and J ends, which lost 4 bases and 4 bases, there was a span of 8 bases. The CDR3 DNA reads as TGTGCCAGCAGCCCCGGGATCTATGGCTACACCTTC. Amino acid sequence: CASSPGIYGYTF. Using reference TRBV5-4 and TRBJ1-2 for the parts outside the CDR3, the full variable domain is ETGVTQSPTHLIKTRGQQVTLRCSSQSGHNTVSWYQQALGQGPQFIFQYYREEENGRGNFPPRFSGLQFPNYSSELNVNALELDDSALYLCASSPGIYGYTFGSGTRLTVV.

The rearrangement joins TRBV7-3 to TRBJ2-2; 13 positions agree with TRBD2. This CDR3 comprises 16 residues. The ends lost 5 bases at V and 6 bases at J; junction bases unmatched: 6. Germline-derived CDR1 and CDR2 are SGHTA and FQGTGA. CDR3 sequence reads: CASSPGLAGVSGELFF. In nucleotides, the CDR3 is TGTGCCAGCAGCCCCGGACTAGCGGGAGTGTCCGGGGAGCTGTTTTTT.

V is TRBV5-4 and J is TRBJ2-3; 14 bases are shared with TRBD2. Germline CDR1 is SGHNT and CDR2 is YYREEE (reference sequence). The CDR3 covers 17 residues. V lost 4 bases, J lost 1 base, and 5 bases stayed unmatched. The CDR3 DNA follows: TGTGCCAGCAGCCTTAGACTAGCGGGAGGGCGCACAGATACGCAGTATTTT. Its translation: CASSLRLAGGRTDTQYF.

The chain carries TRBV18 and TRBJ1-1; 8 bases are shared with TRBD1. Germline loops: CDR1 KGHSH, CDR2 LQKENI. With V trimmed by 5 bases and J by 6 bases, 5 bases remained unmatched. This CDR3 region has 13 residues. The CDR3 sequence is CASSFDRGAEAFF. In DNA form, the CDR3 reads TGTGCCAGCTCATTCGACAGGGGAGCTGAAGCTTTCTTT.